Below, 16 T cell receptor beta chains from the same sample are listed, as sequenced in a study of Graves' ophthalmopathy and Graves' hyperthyroidism. As the template, RNA transcripts were used to amplify TCR beta CDR3 regions. HTBI primers primed a first-round RT-PCR, and a second-round multiplex PCR followed. A single record per CDR3 protein comes from TCRdb applying MiXCR to the multiplex PCR reads. The sample contains some 1.1 million distinct CDR3 sequences, around a third of which appear only once. Material: peripheral blood or thyroid tissue (not recorded which). These receptor sequences come from an adult man with Graves' hyperthyroidism.

The genes are TRBV12-3 or TRBV12-4 and TRBJ2-7; TRBD2 matches 9 bases. The CDR3 covers 16 residues. V dropped 5 bases and J dropped 0; count of bases not matched to a gene: 8. CDR3 nucleotides: TGTGCCAGCAGTCCCGGGACTAGCAGGAGCTCCTACGAGCAGTACTTC. Encoded protein: CASSPGTSRSSYEQYF.

This clonotype was counted at least ten times. This sequence joins TRBV2 and TRBJ2-5; 7 bases map to TRBD2. V was clipped by 4 bases and J by 3 bases; unmatched bases: 2. CDR3 length: 13 amino acids. Germline CDR1 SNHLY, CDR2 FYNNEI. In nucleotides, the CDR3 is TGTGCCAGCAGTGTTGGACTAGAAGAGACCCAGTACTTC. This translates into CASSVGLEETQYF.

In its sample, this clonotype was seen many times. This sequence joins TRBV2 and TRBJ2-2, with D unresolved. Germline values: CDR1 SNHLY, CDR2 FYNNEI. Trimming left V 7 bases short and J 0 bases short, with 9 bases between. This CDR3 has 14 amino acids. CDR3 region: CASTDITNTGELFF. Here the CDR3 DNA reads TGTGCCAGCACCGACATCACGAACACCGGGGAGCTGTTTTTT.

V usage is TRBV29-1 and J usage is TRBJ2-7, with D perhaps matching TRBD2 (5 bases). In germline, CDR1 is SQVTM, CDR2 ANQGSEA. The CDR3 contains 12 residues. Trimming left V 4 bases short and J 7 bases short, with 14 bases between. CDR3 sequence (DNA): TGCAGCGTTGTTCACCGTCCGGGGGAGCAGTACTTC. This sequence encodes CSVVHRPGEQYF.

This clonotype was seen ten or more times. V is TRBV11-2 and J is TRBJ2-7, with 7 positions matching TRBD1. CDR3 length: 12 amino acids. CDR1 SGHAT and CDR2 FQNNGV come from the germline V gene. With 6 bases clipped from V and 4 bases from J, the junction kept 3 bases outside the gene matches. CDR3: CASRDRVYEQYF. The CDR3 nucleotides are TGTGCCAGCAGAGACAGGGTTTACGAGCAGTACTTC.

The sample holds a few counts of this clonotype. J is TRBJ2-7 and V is TRBV10-3; 7 nucleotides align to TRBD1. After removal of 10 bases from V and 2 bases from J, the junction contained 14 bases not matched to a gene. The CDR3 totals 15 residues. Looked up from germline, CDR1 is ENHRY and CDR2 is SYGVKD. The CDR3 spells CASISRQGETYEQYF. CDR3 DNA: TGTGCCAGCATAAGCCGACAGGGAGAGACCTACGAGCAGTACTTC.

This clonotype has ten or more counts. The V call is TRBV7-9, the J call TRBJ1-1, with D maybe TRBD1 (5 bases). Germline V lookup: CDR1 SEHNR, CDR2 FQNEAQ (reference sequence). The V and J ends lost 5 bases and 6 bases respectively, with 16 bases between them. The CDR3 covers 14 residues. CDR3: CASSPPGTIAEAFF. CDR3 in DNA: TGTGCCAGCAGCCCTCCCGGGACGATCGCTGAAGCTTTCTTT.

The chain combines TRBV29-1 with TRBJ1-2; TRBD1 matches 8 bases. CDR3 length: 15 residues. J was trimmed by 6 bases and V by 4 bases; bases with no gene match: 13. Per the germline V gene, CDR1 is SQVTM and CDR2 is ANQGSEA. The CDR3 region is CSVVGAGGADHGYTF. CDR3 bases: TGCAGCGTTGTCGGGGCAGGGGGCGCTGACCATGGCTACACCTTC.

This clonotype has at least ten counts. This rearrangement joins TRBV11-2 to TRBJ1-2, with a tentative D call TRBD1 (5 bases). This CDR3 spans 12 amino acids. The germline gives CDR1 SGHAT, CDR2 FQNNGV. Trimming pared 7 bases from V and 6 bases from J, leaving 12 bases between. CDR3 amino acids: CASTNWGDGYTF. The CDR3 coding sequence is TGTGCCAGCACCAATTGGGGGGATGGCTACACCTTC.

This clonotype was observed once. The CDR3 region is CSASGTGSPYEQYF. The CDR3 nucleotides read TGCAGTGCTTCCGGGACAGGGTCCCCCTACGAGCAGTACTTC. The genes are TRBV20-1 and TRBJ2-7, with 9 bases aligning to TRBD1. There are 14 residues in the CDR3. V shed 5 bases, J shed 2 bases, and the junction held 7 bases outside the gene matches. Looked up from germline, CDR1 is DFQATT and CDR2 is SNEGSKA (reference sequence).

The rearrangement links TRBV29-1 to TRBJ1-3; TRBD1 matches 9 bases. CDR1 and CDR2 (germline): SQVTM, ANQGSEA. The CDR3 totals 11 residues. The V gene end was trimmed by 7 bases and the J gene end by 12 bases; junction bases not matched to a gene: 7. Here the CDR3 DNA reads TGCAGCGCCTGGGACAGGGAGAGCATATATTTT. Residues: CSAWDRESIYF.

The table lists this clonotype with a count of one. The V call is TRBV10-2, the J call TRBJ1-2; no definite D call. This CDR3 spans 13 amino acids. Deletions cut 2 bases from V and 5 bases from J, with 9 bases between. CDR1 WSHSY and CDR2 SAAADI come from the germline V gene. CDR3 sequence reads: CASSEPGDYGYTF. The DNA for the CDR3 is TGCGCCAGCAGTGAGCCGGGAGATTATGGCTACACCTTC.

This clonotype was seen a few times. The chain couples TRBV29-1 to TRBJ1-2; D is possibly TRBD1 (6 bases). Trimming took 1 base from V and 4 from J, leaving 19 bases between them. Germline V gene lookup returns CDR1 SQVTM and CDR2 ANQGSEA. This CDR3 has 16 residues. The CDR3 nucleotides read TGCAGCGTTGAAGGGTCATGGGCAGGGGAATTCTATGGCTACACCTTC. This gives the protein CSVEGSWAGEFYGYTF. The entire variable domain, with the rest obtained from reference TRBV29-1 and TRBJ1-2, is as follows: SAVISQKPSRDICQRGTSLTIQCQVDSQVTMMFWYRQQPGQSLTLIATANQGSEATYESGFVIDKFPISRPNLTFSTLTVSNMSPEDSSIYLCSVEGSWAGEFYGYTFGSGTRLTVV.

The sample holds many counts of this clonotype. The CDR3 coding sequence is TGCGCCAGCAGCCACGGACAGGGTGAAAACTATGGCTACACCTTC. The encoded protein is CASSHGQGENYGYTF. This chain links TRBV4-1 with TRBJ1-2; 8 positions agree with TRBD1. In germline, CDR1 is MGHRA, CDR2 YSYEKL. With 3 bases clipped from V and 2 bases from J, the junction kept 5 bases outside the gene matches. CDR3 size: 15 residues.

The table lists this clonotype with many counts. The chain combines TRBV2 with TRBJ2-7; D possibly corresponds to TRBD1 (5 bases). Germline V gene lookup returns CDR1 SNHLY and CDR2 FYNNEI. Trimming stripped 11 bases from V and 7 bases from J, with 18 bases between. CDR3 length: 12 residues. The chain's CDR3 is CAGNRIPREQYF. The CDR3 nucleotides read TGTGCCGGAAACAGGATTCCCAGGGAGCAGTACTTC.

The genes are TRBV7-2 and TRBJ2-7; TRBD1 agrees at 11 bases. This CDR3 is built from 17 residues. The junction had 10 bases not matched to a gene; V was cut back by 5 bases and J by 1 base. Germline V gene lookup returns CDR1 SGHTA and CDR2 FQGNSA. This chain's CDR3 is CASSKWTGGVRSYEQYF. CDR3 coding DNA: TGTGCCAGCAGCAAATGGACAGGGGGCGTTAGATCCTACGAGCAGTACTTC.